The entry below gives a single T cell receptor beta chain sequence along with its context. TEMRA cells were FACS-enriched, unlike CD8+ and CD4+ T cells, which were negatively isolated. With random hexamers, reverse transcription was performed on about 0.45 to 1 ug of RNA. Amplification of TCR beta CDR3 across 54 Vbeta and 13 Jbeta was performed with immunoSEQ multiplex PCR. TCRdb used MiXCR to reprocess the immunoSEQ multiplex PCR reads, holding one entry per CDR3 protein. The sample holds around 170,000 distinct CDR3 sequences, 85% to 95% seen once. Germline CDR1 LNHDA, CDR2 SQIVND (reference sequence). V was clipped by 5 bases and J by 3 bases; unmatched bases: 9. The CDR3 extends over 15 amino acids. The sample comes from a study of CD8 T cells in Susac syndrome.

The sequencing input was CD8+ T cells from PBMCs. This chain uses TRBV19 with TRBJ1-1; 7 nucleotides align to TRBD1. This TCR was recovered from a human donor with Susac syndrome. The CDR3 sequence: CASSVDRVGDTEAFF. DNA for the CDR3: TGTGCCAGTAGTGTCGACAGGGTTGGAGACACTGAAGCTTTCTTT.